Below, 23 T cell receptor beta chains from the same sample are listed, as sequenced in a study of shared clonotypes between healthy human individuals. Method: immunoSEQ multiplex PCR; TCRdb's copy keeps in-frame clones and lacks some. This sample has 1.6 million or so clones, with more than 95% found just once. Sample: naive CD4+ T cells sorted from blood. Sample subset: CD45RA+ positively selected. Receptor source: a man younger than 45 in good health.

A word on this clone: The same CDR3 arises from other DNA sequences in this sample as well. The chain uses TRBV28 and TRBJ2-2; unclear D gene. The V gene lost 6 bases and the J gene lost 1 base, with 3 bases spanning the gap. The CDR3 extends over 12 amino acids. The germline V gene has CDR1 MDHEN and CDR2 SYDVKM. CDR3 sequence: CASSRNTGELFF. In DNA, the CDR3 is TGTGCCAGCAGCCGGAACACCGGGGAGCTGTTTTTT.

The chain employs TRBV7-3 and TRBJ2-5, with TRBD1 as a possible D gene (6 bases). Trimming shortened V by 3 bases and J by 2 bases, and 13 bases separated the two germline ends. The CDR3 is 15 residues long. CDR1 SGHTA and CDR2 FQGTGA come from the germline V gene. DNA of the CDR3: TGTGCCAGCAGCTTTCTTGGACAGCTACAAGAGACCCAGTACTTC. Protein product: CASSFLGQLQETQYF.

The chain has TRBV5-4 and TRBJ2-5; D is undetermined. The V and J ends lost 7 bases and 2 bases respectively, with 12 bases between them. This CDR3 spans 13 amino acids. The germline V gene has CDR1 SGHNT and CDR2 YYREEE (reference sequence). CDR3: CASCDFRQETQYF. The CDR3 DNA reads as TGTGCCAGCTGCGACTTCAGACAAGAGACCCAGTACTTC.

CDR3 residues: CAWSRGYEQYF. The CDR3 bases are TGTGCCTGGTCCCGGGGCTACGAGCAGTACTTC. V and J are TRBV30 and TRBJ2-7; possible D gene TRBD2, 5 bases. Per the germline V gene, CDR1 is GTSNPN and CDR2 is SVGIG (reference sequence). Trimming took 5 bases from V and 3 from J, leaving 8 bases between them. The CDR3 extends over 11 amino acids.

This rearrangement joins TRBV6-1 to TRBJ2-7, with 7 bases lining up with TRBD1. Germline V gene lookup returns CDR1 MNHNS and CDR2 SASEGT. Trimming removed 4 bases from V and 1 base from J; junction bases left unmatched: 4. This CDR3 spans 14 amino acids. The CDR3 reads CASSGAGGSYEQYF. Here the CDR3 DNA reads TGTGCCAGCAGTGGGGCAGGGGGTTCCTACGAGCAGTACTTC.

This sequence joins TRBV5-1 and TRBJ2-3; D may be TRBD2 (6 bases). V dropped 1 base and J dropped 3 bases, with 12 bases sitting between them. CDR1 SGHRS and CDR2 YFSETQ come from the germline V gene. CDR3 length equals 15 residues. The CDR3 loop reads CASSLSGGNTDTQYF. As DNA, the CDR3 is TGCGCCAGCAGCTTGTCCGGCGGGAATACAGATACGCAGTATTTT.

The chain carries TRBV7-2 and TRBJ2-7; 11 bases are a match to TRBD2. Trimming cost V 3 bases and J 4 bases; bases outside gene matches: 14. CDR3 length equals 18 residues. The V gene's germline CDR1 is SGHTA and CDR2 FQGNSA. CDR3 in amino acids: CASSFLGPSGRTGYEQYF. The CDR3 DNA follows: TGTGCCAGCAGCTTCTTAGGTCCTAGCGGGAGGACAGGGTACGAGCAGTACTTC.

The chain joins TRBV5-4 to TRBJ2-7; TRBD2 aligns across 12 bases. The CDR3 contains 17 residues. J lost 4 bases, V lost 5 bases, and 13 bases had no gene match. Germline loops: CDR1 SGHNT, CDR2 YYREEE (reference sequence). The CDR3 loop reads CASRPLKTSGSRYEQYF. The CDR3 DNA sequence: TGTGCCAGCAGGCCACTCAAGACTAGCGGGAGTCGGTACGAGCAGTACTTC.

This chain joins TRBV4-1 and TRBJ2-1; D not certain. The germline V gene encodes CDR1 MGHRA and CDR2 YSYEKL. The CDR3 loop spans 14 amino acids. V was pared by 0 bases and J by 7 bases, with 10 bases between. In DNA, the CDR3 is TGCGCCAGCAGCCAAGATTTCCTAAAGAATGAGCAGTTCTTC. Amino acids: CASSQDFLKNEQFF.

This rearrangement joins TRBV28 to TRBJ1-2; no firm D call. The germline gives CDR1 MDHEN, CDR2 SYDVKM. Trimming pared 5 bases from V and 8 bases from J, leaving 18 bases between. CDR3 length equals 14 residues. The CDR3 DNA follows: TGTGCCAGCAGTGTTTCCAAAATATTAAGCGGCTACACCTTC. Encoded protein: CASSVSKILSGYTF.

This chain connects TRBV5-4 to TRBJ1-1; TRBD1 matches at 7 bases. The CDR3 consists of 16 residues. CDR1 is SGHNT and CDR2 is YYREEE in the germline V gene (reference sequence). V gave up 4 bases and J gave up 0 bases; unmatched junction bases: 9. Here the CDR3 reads CASSEPTGAMNTEAFF. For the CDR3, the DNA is TGTGCCAGCAGCGAACCCACAGGGGCGATGAACACTGAAGCTTTCTTT.

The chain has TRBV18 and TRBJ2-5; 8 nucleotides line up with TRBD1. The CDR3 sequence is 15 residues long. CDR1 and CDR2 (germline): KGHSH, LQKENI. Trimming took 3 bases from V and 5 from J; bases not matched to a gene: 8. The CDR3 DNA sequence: TGTGCCAGCTCACCGCTGGACAGGGCCGGTGAGACCCAGTACTTC. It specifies CASSPLDRAGETQYF.

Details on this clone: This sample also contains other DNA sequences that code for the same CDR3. The DNA of the CDR3 is TGTGCCACCAGCAGGGACCGAGGGACCTACGAGCAGTACTTC. This codes for CATSRDRGTYEQYF. This chain links TRBV15 with TRBJ2-7; a weak D match, TRBD2 (5 bases). The V and J ends lost 3 bases and 2 bases respectively, with 11 bases between them. Germline CDR1 LNHNV, CDR2 YYDKDF (reference sequence). The CDR3 runs 14 residues.

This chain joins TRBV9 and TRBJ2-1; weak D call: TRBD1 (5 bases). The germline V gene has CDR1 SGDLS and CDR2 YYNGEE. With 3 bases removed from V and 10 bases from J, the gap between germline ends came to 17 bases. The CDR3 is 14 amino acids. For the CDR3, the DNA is TGTGCCAGCAGCGGCCCAAGTCATGGGGCCGAGCAGTTCTTC. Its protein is CASSGPSHGAEQFF.

The CDR3 reads CAISLGQAYEQYF. The CDR3 DNA sequence: TGTGCCATCAGTCTTGGACAGGCCTACGAGCAGTACTTC. The V call is TRBV10-3, the J call TRBJ2-7, with 7 bases that match TRBD1. The CDR3 is made up of 13 amino acids. Germline V gene sequence: CDR1 ENHRY, CDR2 SYGVKD. The V segment lost 5 bases and the J segment 2 bases; nucleotides outside the gene matches: 3.

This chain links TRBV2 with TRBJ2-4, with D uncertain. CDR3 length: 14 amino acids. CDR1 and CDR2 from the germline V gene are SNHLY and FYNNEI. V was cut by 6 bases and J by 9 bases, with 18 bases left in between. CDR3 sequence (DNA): TGTGCCAGCAGGGAATCATTTAGAGAAGGCATTCAGTACTTC. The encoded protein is CASRESFREGIQYF.

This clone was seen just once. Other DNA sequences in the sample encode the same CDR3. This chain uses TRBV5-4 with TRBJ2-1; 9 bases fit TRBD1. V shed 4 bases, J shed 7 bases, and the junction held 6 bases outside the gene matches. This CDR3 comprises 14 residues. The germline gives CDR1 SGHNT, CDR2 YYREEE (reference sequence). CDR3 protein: CASSLGQGRNEQFF. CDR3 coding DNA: TGTGCCAGCAGCCTGGGACAGGGTCGGAATGAGCAGTTCTTC.

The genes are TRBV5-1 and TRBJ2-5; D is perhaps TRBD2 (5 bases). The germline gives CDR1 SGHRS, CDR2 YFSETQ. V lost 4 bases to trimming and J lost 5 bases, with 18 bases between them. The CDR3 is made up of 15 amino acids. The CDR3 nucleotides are TGCGCCAGCAGCAGCGGACCCATGGCCTGGGAGACCCAGTACTTC. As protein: CASSSGPMAWETQYF.

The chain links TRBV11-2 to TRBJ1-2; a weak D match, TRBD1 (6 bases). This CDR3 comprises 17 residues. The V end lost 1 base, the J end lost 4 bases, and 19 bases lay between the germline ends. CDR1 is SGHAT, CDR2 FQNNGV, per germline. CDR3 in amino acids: CASSLGRGGQLSYGYTF. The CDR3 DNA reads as TGTGCCAGCAGCTTAGGGAGGGGAGGACAGCTTTCCTATGGCTACACCTTC.

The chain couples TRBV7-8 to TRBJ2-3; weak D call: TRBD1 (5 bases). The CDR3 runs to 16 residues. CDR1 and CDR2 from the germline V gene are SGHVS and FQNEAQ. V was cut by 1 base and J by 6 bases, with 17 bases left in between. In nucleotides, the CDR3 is TGTGCCAGCAGCTTAGTCGCTGGATTGGGGCCGGATACGCAGTATTTT. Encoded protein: CASSLVAGLGPDTQYF.

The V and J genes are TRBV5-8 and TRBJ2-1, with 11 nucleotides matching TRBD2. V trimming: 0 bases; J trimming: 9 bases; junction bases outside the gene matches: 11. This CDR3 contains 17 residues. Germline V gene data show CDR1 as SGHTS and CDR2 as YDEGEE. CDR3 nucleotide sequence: TGTGCCAGCAGCTTGGGTCTAGCGGGAGGCCCCCTAGGTGAGCAGTTCTTC. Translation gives CASSLGLAGGPLGEQFF.

Here the CDR3 DNA reads TGTGCCAGCCCCCCTTCTACAGGTGGGAATCAGCCCCAGCATTTT. It yields the protein CASPPSTGGNQPQHF. The chain employs TRBV28 and TRBJ1-5; D possibly corresponds to TRBD1 (5 bases). This CDR3 has 15 residues. With 8 bases removed from V and 4 bases from J, the gap between germline ends came to 18 bases. Germline CDR1 MDHEN, CDR2 SYDVKM. The full variable domain, completed using reference TRBV28 and TRBJ1-5, is DVKVTQSSRYLVKRTGEKVFLECVQDMDHENMFWYRQDPGLGLRLIYFSYDVKMKEKGDIPEGYSVSREKKERFSLILESASTNQTSMYLCASPPSTGGNQPQHFGDGTRLSIL.

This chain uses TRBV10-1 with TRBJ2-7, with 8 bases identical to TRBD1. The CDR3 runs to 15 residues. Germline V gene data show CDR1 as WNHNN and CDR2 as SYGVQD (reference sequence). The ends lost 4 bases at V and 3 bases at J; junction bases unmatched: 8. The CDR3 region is CASSGNRDRSYEQYF. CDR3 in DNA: TGCGCCAGCAGTGGGAACCGGGACAGGAGCTACGAGCAGTACTTC.